This T cell receptor (beta chain) is from a study of Ad26.COV2.S vaccination and SARS-CoV-2 variants. In the study overall: Donor got 5x10^10 or 1x10^11 viral particles of Ad26.COV2.S.

Generated by immunoSEQ multiplex PCR, the TCRdb table keeps only in-frame clones and is missing some. The table has more than 300,000 clones, approximately 90% seen once. Broader study findings: People given the vaccine had a wider spike-specific TCR breadth than placebo recipients did. Vaccinees reportedly had broad spike-specific CD8+ and CD4+ T cell responses. The TCR breadth and depth analyses may have produced an underestimate of total T cell responses.

Described treatment: around 19 received Ad26.COV2.S at low or high dose, single or two shots; several received placebo; per-sample allocation not given. Sampling was performed 63 days after the first vaccine or placebo injection. This clone showed up just once. Its antigen remains unidentified. The source material was peripheral blood, sampled in a trial of Ad26.COV2.S vaccine versus placebo. The clonotype was recovered from a person between 18 and 59 years old who received the Ad26.COV2.S COVID-19 vaccine or a placebo.

CDR3 nucleotide sequence: TGTGCCAGCAGCTTAGGAGGTGGGGCCAACGTCCTGACTTTC. This encodes CASSLGGGANVLTF. The rearrangement links TRBV7-2 to TRBJ2-6; no definite D call. Trimming removed 1 base at V and 3 bases at J, with 4 bases between. This CDR3 has 14 residues. The V gene's germline CDR1 is SGHTA and CDR2 FQGNSA.